The clone carrying this T cell receptor (beta chain) turned up a few times. The target antigen is unknown. TCRdb reprocessed the reads via MiXCR and lists one record per CDR3 protein. The sample includes fewer than 650,000 distinct CDR3 sequences, approximately 40% of them seen just once. V lost 4 bases, J lost 6 bases, and 11 bases lay in between. This CDR3 region has 12 residues. Per the germline V gene, CDR1 is SGHDT and CDR2 is YYEEEE. This entry is derived from a study of T cell repertoires in cytomegalovirus infection. Study summary: Based on public TCR beta signatures, there were indications of CMV infection and of a matching HLA type. Findings and limits, study-wide: Ex vivo, HLA-C-restricted CMV-specific TCR beta clonotypes prevailed over the rest of the response.

This receptor was identified in a human donor in good health (CMV status not recorded). Some clones in this sample may be carry-over from other donors' samples. The rearrangement uses TRBV5-6 and TRBJ2-7; D is possibly TRBD1 (6 bases). The starting material was cultured PBMCs, obtained from culture after CMV antigen stimulation. Here the CDR3 DNA reads TGTGCCAGCAGCCGAGGCAGGGGCGAGCAGTACTTC. Protein product: CASSRGRGEQYF.